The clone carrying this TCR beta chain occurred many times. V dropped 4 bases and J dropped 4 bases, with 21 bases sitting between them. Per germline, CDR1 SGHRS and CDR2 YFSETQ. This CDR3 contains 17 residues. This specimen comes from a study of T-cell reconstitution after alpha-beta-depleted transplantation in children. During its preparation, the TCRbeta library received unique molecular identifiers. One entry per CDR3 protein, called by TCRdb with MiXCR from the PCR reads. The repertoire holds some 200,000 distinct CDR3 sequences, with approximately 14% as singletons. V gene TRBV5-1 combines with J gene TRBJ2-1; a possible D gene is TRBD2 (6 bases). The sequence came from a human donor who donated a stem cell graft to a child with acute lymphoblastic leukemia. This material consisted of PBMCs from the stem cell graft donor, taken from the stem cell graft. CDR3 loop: CASSLGTPLAGYNEQFF. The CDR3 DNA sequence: TGCGCCAGCAGCCTGGGGACTCCGCTCGCGGGATACAATGAGCAGTTCTTC.